Following are 6 T cell receptor beta chains from one sample sequenced in a study of neurological immune-mediated disorders. MiXCR, applied by TCRdb to the 5' RACE reads, yields one record per CDR3 protein. The sample lists roughly 56,000 distinct CDR3 sequences, about an eighth occurring once. The source material was PBMCs. The source is a man aged 55 to 69 in good health.

This clonotype was counted ten times or more. The chain has TRBV6-5 and TRBJ1-2, with unresolved D. This CDR3 is built from 12 residues. The germline gives CDR1 MNHEY, CDR2 SVGAGI. The ends were cut back, 7 bases at V and 7 bases at J, with 13 bases in the middle. The DNA for the CDR3 is TGTGCCAGCACAGGACCCCAGGCTGGCTACACCTTC. This sequence encodes CASTGPQAGYTF.

This clonotype was counted many times. This chain joins TRBV15 and TRBJ2-7, with no clear D. From germline, CDR1 is LNHNV and CDR2 YYDKDF (reference sequence). The V and J ends lost 3 bases and 5 bases respectively, with 17 bases between them. The CDR3 has 15 amino acids. The CDR3 nucleotides are TGTGCCACCAGCAGTCAGAGGCAGGTTGTACACGAGCAGTACTTC. Its protein product is CATSSQRQVVHEQYF.

The sample holds a few counts of this clonotype. The J gene is TRBJ1-1, the V gene TRBV5-1, with D possibly matching TRBD1 (6 bases). The V end lost 7 bases, the J end lost 1 base, and 14 bases lay between the germline ends. Germline assignment: CDR1 SGHRS and CDR2 YFSETQ. The CDR3 covers 14 residues. This CDR3 reads CASSGQSSNTEAFF. CDR3 DNA sequence: TGCGCCAGCTCCGGACAGTCCTCGAACACTGAAGCTTTCTTT.

This clonotype has ten or more counts. The rearrangement joins TRBV4-3 to TRBJ2-5, with D uncertain. With 0 bases removed from V and 7 bases from J, the gap between germline ends came to 21 bases. There are 17 residues in the CDR3. Germline-derived CDR1 and CDR2 are LGHNA and YSLEER. The CDR3 loop reads CASSQDWRSVPTWTQYF. The CDR3 coding sequence is TGCGCCAGCAGCCAAGATTGGCGATCCGTCCCTACATGGACCCAGTACTTC.

This clonotype occurred many times. The CDR3 is CSLRPGTDTQYF. The CDR3 DNA sequence: TGCAGCCTCAGACCGGGCACAGATACGCAGTATTTT. V gene TRBV20-1 combines with J gene TRBJ2-3; no clear D. This CDR3 comprises 12 residues. Per germline, CDR1 DFQATT and CDR2 SNEGSKA (reference sequence).

This clonotype has a count of ten or more. The chain joins TRBV7-2 to TRBJ1-5; 7 nucleotides match TRBD1. The germline gives CDR1 SGHTA, CDR2 FQGNSA. CDR3 length equals 15 residues. The J segment lost 7 bases and the V segment lost 0 bases, leaving 6 bases of the junction unmatched. The CDR3 here is CASSLALGGRQPQHF. CDR3 coding DNA: TGTGCCAGCAGCTTAGCATTAGGGGGCAGGCAGCCCCAGCATTTT.